This TCR beta chain was documented in a study of OX40 agonist ivuxolimab in advanced cancers. Regarding the study as a whole: Nonresponders, in some cases, also had low normalized T-cell clonal expansion.

The method was immunoSEQ multiplex PCR; TCRdb's version includes in-frame clones alone and lacks a portion of them. This table has around 63,000 clones, 75% to 90% appearing once. This clone has only one observation. The target antigen is unknown. The receptor was derived from an adult with an advanced solid tumor such as melanoma, head and neck, liver or kidney cancer. Material: CD4+ or CD8+ T cells sorted from blood, obtained in a trial of the OX40 agonist ivuxolimab.

The CDR3 protein is CASSQYNSPLHF. CDR3 DNA sequence: TGTGCCAGCAGCCAATATAATTCACCCCTCCACTTT. The J gene is TRBJ1-6, the V gene TRBV4-2; D is unclear. V was pared by 2 bases and J by 4 bases, with 0 bases between. CDR3 length: 12 amino acids. Germline CDR1 reads LGHNA; CDR2 reads YNFKEQ.